This TCR beta chain is drawn from a study of cytomegalovirus exposure and HLA in healthy donors. The ends were cut back, 7 bases at V and 0 bases at J, with 13 bases in the middle. Germline-derived CDR1 and CDR2 are SNHLY and FYNNEI. The CDR3 consists of 14 residues. As to this clone: Its antigen remains unknown.

Study outcomes and limitations: Diagnosis of cytomegalovirus status made by the classifier reportedly showed high specificity and sensitivity. Specificity for CMV antigens was confirmed in vitro for three of the CMV-associated chains. Because they were indistinguishable, some V segments, including TRBV6-2 and TRBV6-3, were excluded. In a later analysis, several top co-occurrence clusters appeared linked to parvovirus B19, influenza, CMV and Epstein-Barr virus.

PCR involved 60 Vbeta and 13 Jbeta primers. Measured with immunoSEQ multiplex PCR; TCRdb has only the in-frame clones, and not every one. The repertoire holds about 140,000 clones, with 79% as singletons. The sample comprised PBMCs. The V call is TRBV2, the J call TRBJ2-7; D is unresolved. The receptor was derived from a man younger than 35 in good health and CMV-seronegative. The CDR3 reads CASNRLPSSYEQYF. The CDR3 DNA sequence: TGTGCCAGCAATAGACTCCCTAGCTCCTACGAGCAGTACTTC.